The 32 T cell receptor beta chains presented below share a single source sample, sequenced in a study of a mutant IDH1 vaccine in newly diagnosed glioma. TCRdb keeps only in-frame clones here, not all; method: immunoSEQ multiplex PCR. Altogether over 75,000 clones are present, about four fifths being singletons, with the ten largest covering approximately 7.9%. Time point denoted: baseline, week 1 (first vaccination visit). Treatment given: pre-vaccination baseline after standard-of-care therapy. This specimen consisted of PBMCs, obtained from a glioma patient treated with radiotherapy, temozolomide or both. The receptor set was obtained from a man aged 35 to 55 with glioma.

The V and J genes are TRBV4-2 and TRBJ2-3, with D possibly called TRBD1 or TRBD2 (5 bases each). This CDR3 is 15 amino acids long. Trimming cost V 1 base and J 1 base, with 9 bases left between them. Looked up from germline, CDR1 is LGHNA and CDR2 is YNFKEQ. The CDR3: CASSQGGSGTDTQYF. CDR3 nucleotides: TGTGCCAGCAGCCAAGGGGGGTCGGGCACAGATACGCAGTATTTT.

V is TRBV10-1 and J is TRBJ2-3, with TRBD1 matching 7 bases. CDR1 and CDR2 (germline): WNHNN, SYGVQD (reference sequence). This CDR3 spans 16 amino acids. Trimming cost V 0 bases and J 0 bases; bases outside gene matches: 3. The CDR3 here is CASSESLGQSTDTQYF. The CDR3 DNA follows: TGCGCCAGCAGTGAGTCGTTGGGACAGAGCACAGATACGCAGTATTTT.

The chain employs TRBV5-1 and TRBJ2-1; TRBD2 aligns across 8 bases. The trim removed 4 bases at V and 0 bases at J, leaving 12 bases unmatched. CDR1 and CDR2 (germline): SGHRS, YFSETQ. The CDR3 is 18 residues long. The CDR3 bases are TGCGCCAGCAGCCTCGACGGTAGCGGGGCCGACTCCTACAATGAGCAGTTCTTC. Protein product: CASSLDGSGADSYNEQFF.

The CDR3 bases are TGCGCCAGCAGCCGGGCGGAGAACAATGAGCAGTTCTTC. The encoded protein is CASSRAENNEQFF. The chain joins TRBV4-1 to TRBJ2-1; D call uncertain. Trimming removed 4 bases from V and 5 bases from J, with 9 bases in between. CDR3 size: 13 residues. The germline CDR1 and CDR2 sequences are MGHRA and YSYEKL.

This clone turned up a few times. The chain couples TRBV27 to TRBJ1-6; 8 nucleotides align to TRBD1. CDR3 length equals 14 residues. The junction had 6 bases not matched to a gene; V was cut back by 5 bases and J by 9 bases. The V gene's germline CDR1 is MNHEY and CDR2 SMNVEV (reference sequence). The CDR3 nucleotides read TGTGCCAGCAGTACTACAGGGGGGGGTTCACCCCTCCACTTT. Translating gives CASSTTGGGSPLHF.

The table lists this clone with a few counts. CDR3 sequence (DNA): TGTGCCAGCAGCCGCATGATCCAGGACAGCAATCAGCCCCAGCATTTT. It translates to CASSRMIQDSNQPQHF. The chain employs TRBV5-6 and TRBJ1-5; no firm D call. Germline-derived CDR1 and CDR2 are SGHDT and YYEEEE. The CDR3 sequence is 16 residues long. V lost 4 bases to trimming and J lost 1 base, with 15 bases between them.

This clone was seen a few times. V gene TRBV6-6 combines with J gene TRBJ2-7; D remains unclear. CDR3 size: 12 residues. Trimming left V 0 bases short and J 3 bases short, with 3 bases between. Looked up from germline, CDR1 is MNHNY and CDR2 is SVGAGI (reference sequence). CDR3 in DNA: TGTGCCAGCAGTTACTCCAACTACGAGCAGTACTTC. Translation gives CASSYSNYEQYF.

V is TRBV4-3 and J is TRBJ2-7, with TRBD1 matching over 9 bases. CDR1 is LGHNA and CDR2 is YSLEER in the germline V gene. This CDR3 spans 16 amino acids. V lost 3 bases and J lost 2; bases outside the gene matches: 8. CDR3 in amino acids: CASSQSGTGLAYEQYF. The DNA for the CDR3 is TGCGCCAGCAGCCAGTCCGGGACAGGGTTGGCCTACGAGCAGTACTTC.

The J gene is TRBJ2-7, the V gene TRBV29-1; 7 bases align to TRBD2. J gave up 6 bases and V 7 bases, and 12 bases lay outside the gene matches. Germline V gene lookup returns CDR1 SQVTM and CDR2 ANQGSEA. The CDR3 is 13 amino acids. CDR3 nucleotides: TGCAGCGCCTGGATGGGGGGGACCGGCGAGCAGTACTTC. As protein: CSAWMGGTGEQYF.

The rearrangement links TRBV4-3 to TRBJ1-1; the match to TRBD1 covers 11 bases. With V trimmed by 7 bases and J by 5 bases, 3 bases remained unmatched. The germline V gene encodes CDR1 LGHNA and CDR2 YSLEER. The CDR3 totals 13 residues. As DNA, the CDR3 is TGCGCCAGCAAGGACAGGGGGCGGACTGAAGCTTTCTTT. Its protein is CASKDRGRTEAFF.

The rearrangement uses TRBV13 and TRBJ2-7; 10 bases line up with TRBD1. This CDR3 is built from 14 residues. Looked up from germline, CDR1 is PRHDT and CDR2 is FYEKMQ (reference sequence). Trimming took 4 bases from V and 3 from J; bases not matched to a gene: 3. Here the CDR3 reads CASSSGTGVYEQYF. Here the CDR3 DNA reads TGTGCCAGCAGCTCCGGGACAGGGGTCTACGAGCAGTACTTC.

The V call is TRBV4-3, the J call TRBJ1-1; the D is unclear. Germline loops: CDR1 LGHNA, CDR2 YSLEER. Trimming shortened V by 5 bases and J by 4 bases, and 11 bases separated the two germline ends. The CDR3 covers 13 residues. The CDR3 region is CASSYEEGTEAFF. CDR3 coding DNA: TGCGCCAGCAGCTACGAGGAGGGCACTGAAGCTTTCTTT.

This clone has a count of ten or more. The chain uses TRBV18 and TRBJ1-1, with a weak D call TRBD1 (6 bases). The germline CDR1 and CDR2 sequences are KGHSH and LQKENI. The length of the CDR3 is 15 residues. Between the trimmed V and J ends, which lost 3 bases and 5 bases, there was a span of 16 bases. CDR3 DNA: TGTGCCAGCTCACCGGGACGGGGGGCAAGGACTGAAGCTTTCTTT. Translating it yields CASSPGRGARTEAFF.

The chain has TRBV6-1 and TRBJ1-1; D is undetermined. The CDR3 length is 13 residues. V dropped 9 bases and J dropped 1 base, with 12 bases sitting between them. The germline CDR1 and CDR2 sequences are MNHNS and SASEGT. The CDR3: CASLNDKNTEAFF. The CDR3 nucleotides are TGTGCCAGTCTAAATGATAAGAACACTGAAGCTTTCTTT.

The chain combines TRBV11-2 with TRBJ1-2, with D possibly being TRBD1 (5 bases). Germline CDR1 SGHAT, CDR2 FQNNGV. V lost 2 bases, J lost 4 bases, and 8 bases lay in between. The CDR3 spans 13 residues. DNA for the CDR3: TGTGCCAGCAGCTTAAGACAGCTCTATGGCTACACCTTC. Its translation: CASSLRQLYGYTF. Filled out from reference TRBV11-2 and TRBJ1-2, the complete variable domain reads EAGVAQSPRYKIIEKRQSVAFWCNPISGHATLYWYQQILGQGPKLLIQFQNNGVVDDSQLPKDRFSAERLKGVDSTLKIQPAKLEDSAVYLCASSLRQLYGYTFGSGTRLTVV.

The genes are TRBV7-9 and TRBJ2-1; D ambiguous. Germline V gene sequence: CDR1 SEHNR, CDR2 FQNEAQ (reference sequence). CDR3 length: 11 amino acids. V lost 5 bases, J lost 5 bases, and 4 bases lay in between. Written as DNA, the CDR3 is TGTGCCAGCAGCATTCACAATGAGCAGTTCTTC. It is translated as CASSIHNEQFF. The full variable domain, with the rest looked up from reference TRBV7-9 and TRBJ2-1, is DTGVSQNPRHKITKRGQNVTFRCDPISEHNRLYWYRQTLGQGPEFLTYFQNEAQLEKSRLLSDRFSAERPKGSFSTLEIQRTEQGDSAMYLCASSIHNEQFFGPGTRLTVL.

The chain carries TRBV5-4 and TRBJ2-7, with TRBD1 matching 8 bases. Germline V gene sequence: CDR1 SGHNT, CDR2 YYREEE (reference sequence). The CDR3 sequence is 15 residues long. V lost 4 bases to trimming and J lost 3 bases; unmatched junction nucleotides: 9. The CDR3 coding sequence is TGTGCCAGCAGCCCTGGAGGACAGGGTAGCTACGAGCAGTACTTC. Translating gives CASSPGGQGSYEQYF.

The chain links TRBV30 to TRBJ2-7; the match to TRBD1 covers 9 bases. Looked up from germline, CDR1 is GTSNPN and CDR2 is SVGIG (reference sequence). This CDR3 comprises 13 residues. The ends lost 5 bases at V and 6 bases at J; junction bases unmatched: 8. Here the CDR3 DNA reads TGTGCCTGGTTCAACAGGGGGCTCGGCGAGCAGTACTTC. Its protein is CAWFNRGLGEQYF.

The chain has TRBV28 and TRBJ2-1; D gene uncertain. The V end was cut by 5 bases, the J end by 0 bases, with 11 bases between. Germline loops: CDR1 MDHEN, CDR2 SYDVKM. CDR3 length: 15 amino acids. CDR3 sequence (DNA): TGTGCCAGCAGTCTTGATTTAAGCTCCTACAATGAGCAGTTCTTC. This sequence encodes CASSLDLSSYNEQFF. The full variable domain, completed using reference TRBV28 and TRBJ2-1, is DVKVTQSSRYLVKRTGEKVFLECVQDMDHENMFWYRQDPGLGLRLIYFSYDVKMKEKGDIPEGYSVSREKKERFSLILESASTNQTSMYLCASSLDLSSYNEQFFGPGTRLTVL.

This clone was detected once. The V and J genes are TRBV7-2 and TRBJ1-2, with 9 nucleotides matching TRBD1. The germline CDR1 and CDR2 sequences are SGHTA and FQGNSA. The ends lost 0 bases at V and 7 bases at J; junction bases unmatched: 3. The CDR3 spans 14 residues. In DNA, the CDR3 is TGTGCCAGCAGCTTAGCCGGGACAGGGATTGGCTACACCTTC. Translation: CASSLAGTGIGYTF.

The rearrangement joins TRBV19 to TRBJ1-1; maybe TRBD1 (5 bases). Per germline, CDR1 LNHDA and CDR2 SQIVND (reference sequence). V shed 5 bases and J shed 7 bases, with 14 bases lying between them. The CDR3 length is 13 residues. This CDR3 reads CASSPTGYLEAFF. The DNA for the CDR3 is TGTGCCAGTAGTCCTACAGGTTACCTTGAAGCTTTCTTT.

The gene calls are TRBV19 and TRBJ2-2; TRBD1 matches 8 bases. The germline gives CDR1 LNHDA, CDR2 SQIVND (reference sequence). V was clipped by 1 base and J by 5 bases; unmatched bases: 6. This CDR3 is 16 amino acids long. CDR3 coding DNA: TGTGCCAGTAGTATAGGAGCAGGGGGCTTAACCGGGGAGCTGTTTTTT. This encodes CASSIGAGGLTGELFF.

This chain's CDR3 is CSVEDRPDYRPNYGYTF. CDR3 bases: TGCAGCGTTGAAGATCGGCCGGACTATAGACCTAACTATGGCTACACCTTC. The gene calls are TRBV29-1 and TRBJ1-2; D is unclear. CDR1 is SQVTM, CDR2 ANQGSEA, per germline. The CDR3 has 17 residues. V was clipped by 0 bases and J by 0 bases, with 17 bases between them.

V gene TRBV7-2 combines with J gene TRBJ2-2; tentatively, D is TRBD1 (5 bases). Germline CDR1 reads SGHTA; CDR2 reads FQGNSA. The CDR3 runs 15 residues. Trimming stripped 6 bases from V and 0 bases from J, with 11 bases between. This chain's CDR3 is CASRKDRSNTGELFF. CDR3 bases: TGTGCCAGCAGAAAAGACAGATCGAACACCGGGGAGCTGTTTTTT.

The chain employs TRBV10-2 and TRBJ2-7; 7 bases are a match to TRBD2. Trimming removed 8 bases from V and 1 base from J; junction bases left unmatched: 5. Germline assignment: CDR1 WSHSY and CDR2 SAAADI. The CDR3 length is 13 residues. CDR3 DNA: TGCGCCAGCTCGGGGGGTGGGTCCTACGAGCAGTACTTC. Residues: CASSGGGSYEQYF.

The table lists this clone with a few counts. The J gene is TRBJ1-5, the V gene TRBV6-5; D gene unclear. In germline, CDR1 is MNHEY, CDR2 SVGAGI. The CDR3 has 13 residues. V gave up 1 base and J gave up 4 bases, with 5 bases separating them. The CDR3 bases are TGTGCCAGCAGTTACTTAATGAATCAGCCCCAGCATTTT. Residues: CASSYLMNQPQHF.

V and J are TRBV6-1 and TRBJ1-1; D possibly corresponds to TRBD1 (5 bases). CDR1 MNHNS and CDR2 SASEGT come from the germline V gene. The CDR3 sequence is 14 residues long. The V gene lost 1 base and the J gene lost 4 bases, with 10 bases spanning the gap. The CDR3 sequence is CASSEVMGPTEAFF. CDR3 sequence (DNA): TGTGCCAGCAGTGAAGTTATGGGGCCCACTGAAGCTTTCTTT.

V and J are TRBV19 and TRBJ1-2; TRBD1 matches at 11 bases. Germline lookup yields CDR1 LNHDA and CDR2 SQIVND (reference sequence). Trimming took 5 bases from V and 9 from J; bases not matched to a gene: 2. The CDR3 has 12 amino acids. In nucleotides, the CDR3 is TGTGCCAGTAGTGGGACAGGGGGAAGCTACACCTTC. This translates into CASSGTGGSYTF.

The chain links TRBV19 to TRBJ2-7; D could derive from TRBD1 or TRBD2 (5 bases each). From germline, CDR1 is LNHDA and CDR2 SQIVND (reference sequence). The CDR3 spans 13 residues. Trimming stripped 5 bases from V and 6 bases from J, with 14 bases between. The CDR3: CASSQGTKSEQYF. The DNA for the CDR3 is TGTGCCAGTAGTCAAGGGACGAAATCCGAGCAGTACTTC.

The V gene is TRBV4-2, the J gene TRBJ2-1; D call uncertain. Germline CDR1 is LGHNA and CDR2 is YNFKEQ. There are 14 residues in the CDR3. The V end was cut by 0 bases, the J end by 6 bases, with 9 bases between. The CDR3 region is CASSQDPVLNEQFF. CDR3 coding DNA: TGTGCCAGCAGCCAAGATCCCGTACTCAATGAGCAGTTCTTC.

The chain links TRBV9 to TRBJ1-1, with D tentatively TRBD1 (6 bases). Trimming stripped 4 bases from V and 3 bases from J, with 19 bases between. This CDR3 comprises 16 residues. In germline, CDR1 is SGDLS, CDR2 YYNGEE. The CDR3 here is CASSPRGGGYDTEAFF. CDR3 nucleotide sequence: TGTGCCAGCAGCCCCCGAGGGGGGGGGTATGACACTGAAGCTTTCTTT.

The chain links TRBV29-1 to TRBJ2-7; weak D call: TRBD1 (6 bases). The length of the CDR3 is 12 residues. With 4 bases removed from V and 3 bases from J, the gap between germline ends came to 10 bases. CDR1 SQVTM and CDR2 ANQGSEA come from the germline V gene. As DNA, the CDR3 is TGCAGCGTTGGAGGACAGAACTACGAGCAGTACTTC. Translation gives CSVGGQNYEQYF.